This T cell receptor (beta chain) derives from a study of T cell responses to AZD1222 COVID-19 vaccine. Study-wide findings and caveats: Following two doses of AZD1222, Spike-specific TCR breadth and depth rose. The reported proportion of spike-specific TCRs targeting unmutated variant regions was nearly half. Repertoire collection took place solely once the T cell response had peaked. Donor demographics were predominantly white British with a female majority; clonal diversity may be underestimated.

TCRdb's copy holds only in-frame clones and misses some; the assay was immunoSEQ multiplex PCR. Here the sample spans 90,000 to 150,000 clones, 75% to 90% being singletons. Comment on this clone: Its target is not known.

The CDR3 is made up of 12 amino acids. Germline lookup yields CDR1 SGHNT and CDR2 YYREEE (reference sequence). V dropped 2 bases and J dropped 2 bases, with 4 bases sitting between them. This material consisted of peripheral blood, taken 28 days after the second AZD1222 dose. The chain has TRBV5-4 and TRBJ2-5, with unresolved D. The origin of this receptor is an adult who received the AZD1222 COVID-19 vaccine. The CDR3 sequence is CASSFYQETQYF. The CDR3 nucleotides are TGTGCCAGCAGCTTTTATCAAGAGACCCAGTACTTC.